This T cell receptor (beta chain) originates from a study of blood T cell repertoires in COVID-19. Study in general: Samples of COVID-19 (acute and convalescent) were obtained from the United States, Italy and Spain. In each case, the material was cDNA or gDNA derived from T cells, B-cell-depleted T cells, or PBMCs.

As originally analysed: Amplifying reference gene primers gave estimates of nucleated cell counts. TCRdb's copy holds only in-frame clones and misses some; the assay was immunoSEQ multiplex PCR. V, J and clone size are taken as reported in that table, and D and trimming were inferred from the DNA itself. The table includes tens of thousands of clones, about 90% detected once. V was pared by 5 bases and J by 3 bases, with 3 bases of the junction left unmatched. CDR1 is KGHDR, CDR2 SFDVKD, per germline. The CDR3 covers 16 residues. The chain links TRBV24-1 to TRBJ2-2, with 12 positions matching TRBD2. The sequence was collected from a human donor with active COVID-19. The donor label of this sample is uncertain. The sample consisted of peripheral blood. The DNA of the CDR3 is TGTGCCACCAGTGGAAGACTAGCGGGAGACACCGGGGAGCTGTTTTTT. Protein product: CATSGRLAGDTGELFF.